This T cell receptor beta chain was recorded in a study of blood T cell repertoires in COVID-19. At the level of the study: Sites across the United States, Italy and Spain contributed samples from acute and convalescent COVID-19. PBMCs, B-cell-depleted T cells, or T cells provided the cDNA or gDNA that made up the material.

Profiled with immunoSEQ multiplex PCR; TCRdb holds only in-frame clones, not every one. This sample yields 400,000 to 450,000 clones, of which about 91% are seen a single time; about 1.6% belongs to the top ten. Between the trimmed V and J ends, which lost 6 bases and 0 bases, there was a span of 15 bases. The CDR3 contains 15 residues. CDR1 is MDHEN and CDR2 is SYDVKM in the germline V gene. In Seattle, patients joined the study during active infection and were tracked longitudinally. This rearrangement joins TRBV28 to TRBJ2-7; no firm D call. The sample consisted of peripheral blood. This TCR was sampled from a middle-aged woman with COVID-19, enrolled during active disease. The CDR3 DNA sequence: TGTGCCAGCAGGAATAAGAGAGGAAGCTCCTACGAGCAGTACTTC. Amino acid sequence: CASRNKRGSSYEQYF. Full variable domain (outside the CDR3, taken from reference TRBV28 and TRBJ2-7): DVKVTQSSRYLVKRTGEKVFLECVQDMDHENMFWYRQDPGLGLRLIYFSYDVKMKEKGDIPEGYSVSREKKERFSLILESASTNQTSMYLCASRNKRGSSYEQYFGPGTRLTVT.